Below are 9 T cell receptor beta chains sequenced from a single sample in a study of response to subunit inactivated influenza vaccine. TCRdb used MiXCR to reprocess the RT-PCR reads, holding one entry per CDR3 protein. The sample includes about 540,000 distinct CDR3 sequences, 12% to 15% of them seen just once. This material consisted of PBMCs from blood, taken 11 to 12 days after vaccination. These receptors all stem from a man in his fifties or sixties who received an inactivated influenza vaccine.

V usage is TRBV10-3 and J usage is TRBJ2-7; 8 nucleotides line up with TRBD1. From germline, CDR1 is ENHRY and CDR2 SYGVKD. J gave up 1 base and V 4 bases, and 0 bases lay outside the gene matches. This CDR3 has 13 amino acids. The CDR3 reads CAISGQGSYEQYF. CDR3 DNA sequence: TGTGCCATCAGTGGACAGGGGTCCTACGAGCAGTACTTC.

The rearrangement joins TRBV3-1 to TRBJ2-1; 8 bases are a match to TRBD1. The J segment lost 0 bases and the V segment lost 2 bases, leaving 9 bases of the junction unmatched. From germline, CDR1 is LGHDT and CDR2 YNNKEL (reference sequence). CDR3 length equals 18 residues. The CDR3 is CASSQWTGHLLSYNEQFF. For the CDR3, the DNA is TGTGCCAGCAGCCAATGGACAGGGCACCTTCTCTCCTACAATGAGCAGTTCTTC.

This clonotype was seen more than once but under ten times. The V and J genes are TRBV7-2 and TRBJ2-3; 12 nucleotides align to TRBD2. V gave up 1 base and J gave up 3 bases; unmatched junction bases: 5. This CDR3 is 17 amino acids long. Germline-derived CDR1 and CDR2 are SGHTA and FQGNSA. CDR3 in DNA: TGTGCCAGCAGCTTAGTCTCCCTAGCGGGAGGGACAGATACGCAGTATTTT. Protein product: CASSLVSLAGGTDTQYF. The whole variable domain, remainder taken from reference TRBV7-2 and TRBJ2-3, is GAGVSQSPSNKVTEKGKDVELRCDPISGHTALYWYRQSLGQGLEFLIYFQGNSAPDKSGLPSDRFSAERTGGSVSTLTIQRTQQEDSAVYLCASSLVSLAGGTDTQYFGPGTRLTVL.

The rearrangement links TRBV24-1 to TRBJ2-1, with 7 bases identical to TRBD1. V lost 4 bases, J lost 0 bases, and 5 bases stayed unmatched. Per germline, CDR1 KGHDR and CDR2 SFDVKD. This CDR3 has 16 residues. CDR3: CATSEGQPSSYNEQFF. DNA of the CDR3: TGTGCCACCAGTGAGGGACAGCCGAGCTCCTACAATGAGCAGTTCTTC.

V usage is TRBV29-1 and J usage is TRBJ2-3; TRBD1 matches 7 bases. Germline V gene sequence: CDR1 SQVTM, CDR2 ANQGSEA. V shed 0 bases and J 1 base; nucleotides not matched to a gene: 7. CDR3 length equals 16 residues. In DNA form, the CDR3 reads TGCAGCGTTGAAGAACTGACAGGGTTGGGCACAGATACGCAGTATTTT. This sequence encodes CSVEELTGLGTDTQYF.

The rearrangement links TRBV7-3 to TRBJ2-1; weak D call: TRBD1 (5 bases). This CDR3 is 13 amino acids long. Trimming stripped 5 bases from V and 8 bases from J, with 13 bases between. Germline V gene data show CDR1 as SGHTA and CDR2 as FQGTGA. The DNA of the CDR3 is TGTGCCAGCAGCATTCTAGGGGTGGATGAGCAGTTCTTC. It yields the protein CASSILGVDEQFF. Full variable domain (remainder filled in from reference TRBV7-3 and TRBJ2-1): GAGVSQTPSNKVTEKGKYVELRCDPISGHTALYWYRQSLGQGPEFLIYFQGTGAADDSGLPNDRFFAVRPEGSVSTLKIQRTERGDSAVYLCASSILGVDEQFFGPGTRLTVL.

V usage is TRBV4-1 and J usage is TRBJ2-5, with D unresolved. Germline V gene data show CDR1 as MGHRA and CDR2 as YSYEKL. Trimming removed 1 base at V and 3 bases at J, with 9 bases between. The CDR3 is 14 residues long. The CDR3 spells CASSQVHTEETQYF. CDR3 DNA: TGCGCCAGCAGCCAAGTGCACACCGAAGAGACCCAGTACTTC.

The sample holds a few counts of this clonotype. The rearrangement joins TRBV29-1 to TRBJ2-5; 8 bases match TRBD2. J lost 5 bases, V lost 7 bases, and 6 bases had no gene match. This CDR3 region has 12 residues. The V gene's germline CDR1 is SQVTM and CDR2 ANQGSEA. DNA of the CDR3: TGCAGCGACCGGACTAGCCGCGAGACCCAGTACTTC. Residues: CSDRTSRETQYF.

This clonotype was counted at least ten times. The chain employs TRBV28 and TRBJ1-5, with D possibly TRBD1 on 5 matching bases. The germline gives CDR1 MDHEN, CDR2 SYDVKM. This CDR3 is built from 15 residues. Deletions cut 8 bases from V and 0 bases from J, with 14 bases between. The CDR3 DNA is TGTGCCAGCTTAGGGACCCCTTATAGCAATCAGCCCCAGCATTTT. Its translation is CASLGTPYSNQPQHF.